Below are 3 T cell receptor beta chains sequenced from a single sample in a study of cytomegalovirus exposure and HLA in healthy donors (dated by TCRdb to 2017 to 2019). Library preparation used the immunoSEQ multiplex PCR assay. For the multiplex PCR, a mixture combining 60 forward primers for TCR Vbeta segments and 13 reverse primers for TCR Jbeta segments was used. TCRdb obtained this table from immuneACCESS and retained in-frame rearrangements with V and J assigned. These tables miss some clones; where compared with another copy, unresolved V genes account for less than half of the shortfall, and the remainder is unexplained. A total of about 220,000 clones appear in this sample, 76% of them only once. Jointly, the top ten make up 0.63% of the sample. Material for sequencing was PBMCs. The receptor source for this set is a man aged 18 to 30 in good health and CMV-seronegative.

The chain links TRBV7-2 to TRBJ2-7; 9 bases are a match to TRBD2. This CDR3 spans 14 amino acids. Trimming cost V 3 bases and J 0 bases; bases outside gene matches: 0. Germline V lookup: CDR1 SGHTA, CDR2 FQGNSA. For the CDR3, the DNA is TGTGCCAGCAGCTTTAGCGGGAGCTCCTACGAGCAGTACTTC. Its translation is CASSFSGSSYEQYF. The full variable domain, in which reference TRBV7-2 and TRBJ2-7 provide the parts outside the CDR3, is GAGVSQSPSNKVTEKGKDVELRCDPISGHTALYWYRQSLGQGLEFLIYFQGNSAPDKSGLPSDRFSAERTGGSVSTLTIQRTQQEDSAVYLCASSFSGSSYEQYFGPGTRLTVT.

The chain joins TRBV6-1 to TRBJ2-3; no definite D call. Germline V gene lookup returns CDR1 MNHNS and CDR2 SASEGT. Trimming took off 3 bases at V and 0 bases at J, with 7 bases between the two ends. The CDR3 loop spans 14 amino acids. DNA of the CDR3: TGTGCCAGCAGTGACCGCAGTAGCACAGATACGCAGTATTTT. Encoded protein: CASSDRSSTDTQYF.

The chain recombines TRBV30 with TRBJ1-2, with TRBD1 as a possible D gene (5 bases). The CDR3 loop spans 13 amino acids. CDR1 GTSNPN and CDR2 SVGIG come from the germline V gene (reference sequence). Trimming pared 2 bases from V and 7 bases from J, leaving 14 bases between. CDR3 bases: TGTGCCTGGAGTCCAACGCAGGGATCTGGCTACACCTTC. Its translation: CAWSPTQGSGYTF.